The clone carrying this T cell receptor beta chain was found a few times. Its antigen is not identified. These data belong to a study of T cell repertoires in cytomegalovirus infection. Study details: Signatures in public TCR beta sequences pointed to both CMV infection and matching HLA type.

TCRdb used MiXCR to reprocess the reads, holding one entry per CDR3 protein. The data hold approximately 270,000 distinct CDR3 sequences, with about 20% observed a single time. Study conclusions and caveats: Using cumulative public TCR beta family frequency, the authors identified those who carried CMV together with the relevant HLA.

The CDR3 has 14 residues. CDR1 LNHDA and CDR2 SQIVND come from the germline V gene (reference sequence). V lost 4 bases to trimming and J lost 8 bases; unmatched junction nucleotides: 5. The sequence derives from a human donor in good health (CMV status not recorded). Some clones in this sample may be carry-over from other donors' samples. This chain connects TRBV19 to TRBJ2-1; 10 nucleotides agree with TRBD2. The material was cultured PBMCs, obtained from culture after CMV antigen stimulation. The CDR3 is CASSTAGGPHEQFF. The CDR3 DNA is TGTGCCAGTAGTACAGCGGGAGGGCCCCATGAGCAGTTCTTC. Combining the CDR3 with reference TRBV19 and TRBJ2-1 gives the whole variable domain DGGITQSPKYLFRKEGQNVTLSCEQNLNHDAMYWYRQDPGQGLRLIYYSQIVNDFQKGDIAEGYSVSREKKESFPLTVTSAQKNPTAFYLCASSTAGGPHEQFFGPGTRLTVL.